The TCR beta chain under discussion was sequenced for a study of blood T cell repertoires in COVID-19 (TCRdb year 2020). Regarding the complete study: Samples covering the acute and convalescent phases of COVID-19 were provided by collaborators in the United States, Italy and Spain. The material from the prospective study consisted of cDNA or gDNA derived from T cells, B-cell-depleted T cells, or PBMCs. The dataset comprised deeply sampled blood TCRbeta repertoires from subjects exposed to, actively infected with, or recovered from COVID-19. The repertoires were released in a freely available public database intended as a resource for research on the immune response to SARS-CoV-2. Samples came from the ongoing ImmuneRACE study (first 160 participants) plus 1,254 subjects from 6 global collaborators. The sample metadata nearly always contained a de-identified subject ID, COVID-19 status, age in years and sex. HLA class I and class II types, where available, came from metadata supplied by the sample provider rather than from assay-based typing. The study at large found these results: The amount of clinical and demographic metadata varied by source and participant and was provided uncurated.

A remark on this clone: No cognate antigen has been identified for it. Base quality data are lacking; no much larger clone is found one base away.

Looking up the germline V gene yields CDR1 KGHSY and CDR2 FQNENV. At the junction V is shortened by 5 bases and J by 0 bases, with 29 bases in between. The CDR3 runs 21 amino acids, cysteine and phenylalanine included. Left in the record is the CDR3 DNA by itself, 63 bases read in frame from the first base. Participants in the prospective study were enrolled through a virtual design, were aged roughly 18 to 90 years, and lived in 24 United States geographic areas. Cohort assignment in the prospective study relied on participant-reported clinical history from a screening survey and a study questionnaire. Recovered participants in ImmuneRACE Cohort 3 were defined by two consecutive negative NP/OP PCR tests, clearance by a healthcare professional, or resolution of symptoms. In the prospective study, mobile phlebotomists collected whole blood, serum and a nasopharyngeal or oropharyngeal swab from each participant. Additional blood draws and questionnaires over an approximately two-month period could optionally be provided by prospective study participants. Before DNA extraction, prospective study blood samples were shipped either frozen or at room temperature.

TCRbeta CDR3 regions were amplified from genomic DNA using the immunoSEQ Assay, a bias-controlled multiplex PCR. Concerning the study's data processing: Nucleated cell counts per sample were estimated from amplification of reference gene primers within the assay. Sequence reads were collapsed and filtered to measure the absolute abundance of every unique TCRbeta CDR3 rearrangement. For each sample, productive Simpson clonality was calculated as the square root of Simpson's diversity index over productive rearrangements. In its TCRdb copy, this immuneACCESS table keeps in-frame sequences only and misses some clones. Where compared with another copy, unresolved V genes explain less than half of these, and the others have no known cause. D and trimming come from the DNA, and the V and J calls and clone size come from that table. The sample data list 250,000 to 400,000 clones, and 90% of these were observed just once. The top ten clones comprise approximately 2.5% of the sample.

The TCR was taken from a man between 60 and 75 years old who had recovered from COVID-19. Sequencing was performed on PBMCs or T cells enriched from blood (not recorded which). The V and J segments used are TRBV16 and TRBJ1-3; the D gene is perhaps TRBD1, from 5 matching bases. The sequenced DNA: TGTGCCAGCAGCTTCCAAAATCAGGGCCCGGGCAGAGGAGTCTCTGGAAACACCATATATTTT. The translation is CASSFQNQGPGRGVSGNTIYF.